Listed here are 29 T cell receptor beta chains from one sample, sequenced in a study of blood T cells in healthy people across ages. Combining a sample-barcoded 5' primer with a J-beta primer mix, a second PCR ran for roughly 7 to 12 cycles. Via MiXCR, TCRdb re-called the 5' RACE reads, giving one row per CDR3 protein. Among hundreds of thousands of distinct CDR3 sequences listed, under 30% were seen once. The sequenced sample consisted of blood. These receptors originate from a woman older than 75 in good health.

There are a few counts of this clonotype. V is TRBV5-1 and J is TRBJ1-6; D possibly corresponds to TRBD1 (6 bases). This CDR3 spans 14 amino acids. V was shortened by 1 base and J by 8 bases, with 10 bases between the two germline ends. Germline-derived CDR1 and CDR2 are SGHRS and YFSETQ. The CDR3 DNA follows: TGCGCCAGCAGCTTGACAGGGAGTGATTCACCCCTCCACTTT. Encoded protein: CASSLTGSDSPLHF.

This clonotype was recorded many times. V gene TRBV20-1 combines with J gene TRBJ2-3, with a tentative D call TRBD1 (6 bases). The V end was cut by 3 bases, the J end by 6 bases, with 7 bases between. Germline CDR1 and CDR2: DFQATT and SNEGSKA (reference sequence). This CDR3 comprises 11 residues. CDR3 coding DNA: TGCAGTGCTAGCCAGGGGGATACGCAGTATTTT. It codes for CSASQGDTQYF.

This clonotype was seen a few times. A read error is possible here, since a much larger clone lies one base away. The genes are TRBV20-1 and TRBJ2-7, with a tentative D call TRBD2 (6 bases). This CDR3 spans 13 amino acids. Looked up from germline, CDR1 is DFQATT and CDR2 is SNEGSKA (reference sequence). Between the trimmed V and J ends, which lost 3 bases and 7 bases, there was a span of 16 bases. In DNA, the CDR3 is TGCAGTGCTAGTTTGCGGGGTGGGGGTGAGCAGTACTTC. This translates into CSASLRGGGEQYF.

A single count supports this clonotype. The chain is built from TRBV7-8 and TRBJ2-7; 7 bases line up with TRBD1. Per the germline V gene, CDR1 is SGHVS and CDR2 is FQNEAQ. With 7 bases clipped from V and 12 bases from J, the junction kept 21 bases outside the gene matches. The CDR3 is 15 amino acids. The chain's CDR3 is CASTRTGTLCEAAYF. CDR3 bases: TGTGCCAGCACCCGGACAGGTACCCTTTGCGAGGCGGCGTACTTC.

This clonotype has a count of ten or more. The chain has TRBV7-2 and TRBJ2-1, with TRBD1 matching 8 bases. J gave up 15 bases and V 5 bases, and 15 bases lay outside the gene matches. Germline assignment: CDR1 SGHTA and CDR2 FQGNSA. This CDR3 is 14 amino acids long. CDR3 DNA sequence: TGTGCCAGCAGCGAAGCCGCAGGGGGCCTCTCGCCGTTCTTC. The encoded protein is CASSEAAGGLSPFF.

This clonotype was observed at least ten times. The chain carries TRBV27 and TRBJ2-7, with D possibly TRBD2 on 5 matching bases. The V and J ends lost 6 bases and 4 bases respectively, with 10 bases between them. Germline CDR1 reads MNHEY; CDR2 reads SMNVEV (reference sequence). There are 12 residues in the CDR3. DNA of the CDR3: TGTGCCAGCAGGCACCCGGGGTACGAGCAGTACTTC. It is translated as CASRHPGYEQYF.

CDR3 nucleotides: TGTGCCAGCAGTGAATGGCGGGGGCTAGGCAATCAGCCCCAGCATTTT. Translation gives CASSEWRGLGNQPQHF. This chain uses TRBV6-1 with TRBJ1-5; D might be TRBD1 (6 bases). Trimming pared 2 bases from V and 2 bases from J, leaving 13 bases between. This CDR3 is 16 amino acids long. Germline CDR1 is MNHNS and CDR2 is SASEGT.

This clonotype was counted many times. The chain joins TRBV29-1 to TRBJ2-5; tentatively, D is TRBD1 or TRBD2 (5 bases each). V was clipped by 6 bases and J by 11 bases, with 19 bases between them. The length of the CDR3 is 12 residues. Germline loops: CDR1 SQVTM, CDR2 ANQGSEA. The CDR3 here is CSVVRFGGEQYF. The CDR3 bases are TGCAGCGTGGTGAGGTTTGGGGGTGAGCAGTACTTC.

There are many counts of this clonotype. The chain is built from TRBV3-1 and TRBJ2-5; unclear D gene. The ends were cut back, 2 bases at V and 5 bases at J, with 9 bases in the middle. The germline CDR1 and CDR2 sequences are LGHDT and YNNKEL (reference sequence). The length of the CDR3 is 13 residues. CDR3 amino acids: CASSQRKGETQYF. CDR3 coding DNA: TGTGCCAGCAGCCAAAGGAAGGGCGAGACCCAGTACTTC.

This chain joins TRBV2 and TRBJ2-7; D is possibly TRBD1 (5 bases). The CDR3 consists of 12 residues. Trimming took off 8 bases at V and 0 bases at J, with 8 bases between the two ends. CDR1 and CDR2 from the germline V gene are SNHLY and FYNNEI. In nucleotides, the CDR3 is TGTGCCAGCCACAGGAGCTCCTACGAGCAGTACTTC. Its protein is CASHRSSYEQYF.

The chain has TRBV9 and TRBJ1-3; D gene unclear. The CDR3 is made up of 15 amino acids. CDR1 is SGDLS and CDR2 is YYNGEE in the germline V gene. V was trimmed by 0 bases and J by 0 bases, leaving 7 bases between them. DNA for the CDR3: TGTGCCAGCAGCGTAGGTGTCAGCTCTGGAAACACCATATATTTT. Translation: CASSVGVSSGNTIYF.

In the case of this clonotype: A much larger clone sits a single nucleotide away, making a read error possible. The chain joins TRBV3-1 to TRBJ2-5, with D uncertain. The J call may be in error: the DNA end matches TRBJ2-7 better. The CDR3 extends over 13 amino acids. In germline, CDR1 is LGHDT, CDR2 YNNKEL (reference sequence). Here the CDR3 reads CASSQVDPYEQYF. The CDR3 nucleotides read TGTGCCAGCAGCCAAGTGGACCCCTACGAGCAGTACTTC.

The J gene is TRBJ2-7, the V gene TRBV2; D remains unclear. The CDR3 spans 13 residues. Trimming removed 1 base at V and 7 bases at J, with 11 bases between. The germline V gene encodes CDR1 SNHLY and CDR2 FYNNEI. CDR3 sequence reads: CASSEGAEREQYF. Written as DNA, the CDR3 is TGTGCCAGCAGTGAAGGGGCCGAGAGGGAGCAGTACTTC.

This clonotype appeared a few times. This chain uses TRBV10-3 with TRBJ1-1, with D perhaps matching TRBD1 (6 bases). Germline V gene data show CDR1 as ENHRY and CDR2 as SYGVKD. V gave up 4 bases and J gave up 5 bases, with 17 bases separating them. The CDR3 sequence is 15 residues long. CDR3 in DNA: TGTGCCATCAGTGCTTTACAGGGAAAGGGGACTGAAGCTTTCTTT. Translation gives CAISALQGKGTEAFF.

The chain employs TRBV12-3 or TRBV12-4 and TRBJ2-7, with 11 bases identical to TRBD2. The CDR3 extends over 15 amino acids. V lost 9 bases to trimming and J lost 3 bases; unmatched junction nucleotides: 10. The CDR3 DNA is TGTGCCAGAAAAAAAGAGACTAGCGGGAACTACGAGCAGTACTTC. It specifies CARKKETSGNYEQYF.

This clonotype was detected ten times or more. CDR3 sequence (DNA): TGTGCCAGCAGTCCAGTCCAGGGGGGGGAGCAGTTCTTC. This codes for CASSPVQGGEQFF. The J gene is TRBJ2-1, the V gene TRBV6-6; D may be TRBD1 or TRBD2 (7 bases each). Germline V gene data show CDR1 as MNHNY and CDR2 as SVGAGI (reference sequence). The length of the CDR3 is 13 residues. The ends were cut back, 5 bases at V and 10 bases at J, with 15 bases in the middle.

Many counts were recorded for this clonotype. This chain uses TRBV29-1 with TRBJ1-2; possible D gene TRBD1, 6 bases. Per the germline V gene, CDR1 is SQVTM and CDR2 is ANQGSEA. This CDR3 contains 13 residues. V was pared by 7 bases and J by 4 bases, with 16 bases between. The CDR3 sequence is CSARGGAGYGYTF. The CDR3 nucleotides are TGCAGCGCCAGAGGGGGGGCGGGCTATGGCTACACCTTC.

Ten or more counts support this clonotype. This rearrangement joins TRBV20-1 to TRBJ2-3; 11 positions match TRBD1. V was pared by 4 bases and J by 1 base, with 13 bases of the junction left unmatched. The CDR3 loop spans 18 amino acids. Germline CDR1 is DFQATT and CDR2 is SNEGSKA (reference sequence). The CDR3 nucleotides are TGCAGTGCTACAGACACCGGGACAGGGGGTGGGGGCACAGATACGCAGTATTTT. The encoded protein is CSATDTGTGGGGTDTQYF.

This clonotype occurred many times. The chain employs TRBV20-1 and TRBJ2-5; possible D gene TRBD2, 6 bases. Germline CDR1 reads DFQATT; CDR2 reads SNEGSKA (reference sequence). This CDR3 region has 15 residues. Deletions cut 4 bases from V and 7 bases from J, with 22 bases between. CDR3 protein: CSAIAPGLIKGTQYF. The DNA for the CDR3 is TGCAGTGCTATTGCGCCGGGACTGATAAAAGGGACCCAGTACTTC.

This clonotype was detected many times. The V and J genes are TRBV21-1 and TRBJ1-5. TRBV21-1 is a pseudogene segment. The CDR3 extends over 13 amino acids. The CDR3 protein is CASGQNSNQPQHF. CDR3 coding DNA: TGTGCCAGCGGACAAAATAGCAATCAGCCCCAGCATTTT.

This clonotype appeared many times. Germline and junction disagree at one end, which may indicate a read error. Written as DNA, the CDR3 is TGTGCCAGCAGCCTAAGGACAGGGGACACTGAAGCTTTCTTT. Amino acids: CASSLRTGDTEAFF. V is TRBV4-3 and J is TRBJ1-1; 9 nucleotides agree with TRBD1. The CDR3 is 14 residues long. CDR1 LGHNA and CDR2 YSLEER come from the germline V gene.

This sequence joins TRBV20-1 and TRBJ2-3, with 10 nucleotides matching TRBD1. Trimming at V came to 5 bases and at J to 7 bases, leaving 12 bases not matched to a gene. Per the germline V gene, CDR1 is DFQATT and CDR2 is SNEGSKA (reference sequence). The CDR3 is 15 amino acids. The CDR3 sequence is CSARPGQGLGNTQYF. The CDR3 bases are TGCAGTGCTCGTCCGGGACAGGGGTTGGGCAATACGCAGTATTTT.

The chain combines TRBV20-1 with TRBJ1-1, with D maybe TRBD1 (5 bases). Trimming cost V 4 bases and J 8 bases, with 20 bases left between them. From germline, CDR1 is DFQATT and CDR2 SNEGSKA (reference sequence). The CDR3 consists of 14 residues. This CDR3 is CSAKRFGREFEAFF. The CDR3 DNA reads as TGCAGTGCTAAAAGGTTTGGCAGGGAATTCGAAGCTTTCTTT.

The J gene is TRBJ2-5, the V gene TRBV20-1; possible D gene TRBD2, 5 bases. Germline lookup yields CDR1 DFQATT and CDR2 SNEGSKA (reference sequence). This CDR3 region has 15 residues. Trimming cost V 2 bases and J 2 bases, with 15 bases left between them. The CDR3 region is CSARPSTDSQETQYF. The CDR3 DNA reads as TGCAGTGCTAGACCGTCCACGGACTCTCAAGAGACCCAGTACTTC.

In the case of this clonotype: One end of the junction varies from germline; a read error may be responsible. The rearrangement uses TRBV3-1 and TRBJ1-6, with D possibly TRBD1 on 6 matching bases. This CDR3 is built from 17 residues. Germline V gives CDR1 LGHDT, CDR2 YNNKEL (reference sequence). Here the CDR3 reads CAGSQDLGFRGGSPLHF. CDR3 coding DNA: TGTGCCGGCAGCCAAGATCTTGGGTTCAGGGGAGGATCACCCCTCCACTTT. Full variable domain (missing parts from reference TRBV3-1 and TRBJ1-6): DTAVSQTPKYLVTQMGNDKSIKCEQNLGHDTMYWYKQDSKKFLKIMFSYNNKELIINETVPNRFSPKSPDKAHLNLHINSLELGDSAVYFCAGSQDLGFRGGSPLHFGNGTRLTVT.

This clonotype showed up many times. The CDR3 protein is CASTGHSDGGAEYEQFF. The CDR3 DNA reads as TGTGCCAGTACCGGGCATTCGGACGGGGGGGCCGAGTATGAGCAGTTCTTC. V gene TRBV19 combines with J gene TRBJ2-1; 8 nucleotides align to TRBD2. Losses at the gene ends were 7 bases for V and 8 bases for J; bases not matched to a gene: 19. The CDR3 covers 17 residues. Germline V lookup: CDR1 LNHDA, CDR2 SQIVND (reference sequence). Combining the CDR3 with reference TRBV19 and TRBJ2-1 gives the whole variable domain DGGITQSPKYLFRKEGQNVTLSCEQNLNHDAMYWYRQDPGQGLRLIYYSQIVNDFQKGDIAEGYSVSREKKESFPLTVTSAQKNPTAFYLCASTGHSDGGAEYEQFFGPGTRLTVL.

This clonotype was seen at least ten times. Just one base apart from a much larger clone, this may be a read error. The chain combines TRBV15 with TRBJ2-1; D might be TRBD2 (5 bases). Gene TRBJ2-7 matches the end of the DNA better, so the J call may be wrong. The length of the CDR3 is 16 residues. Germline loops: CDR1 LNHNV, CDR2 YYDKDF (reference sequence). In nucleotides, the CDR3 is TGTGCCACCAGCAGAGATCACGGAGGCTCCTACAATGAGCAGTACTTC. Protein: CATSRDHGGSYNEQYF.

This clonotype appeared a single time. V is TRBV7-9 and J is TRBJ1-4; tentatively, D is TRBD1 (5 bases). Germline loops: CDR1 SEHNR, CDR2 FQNEAQ (reference sequence). The germline V and J ends were trimmed by 0 bases and 8 bases, with 13 bases remaining between them. The length of the CDR3 is 15 residues. This chain's CDR3 is CASSLARGESEKLFF. The CDR3 DNA reads TGTGCCAGCAGCTTAGCGAGGGGAGAATCGGAAAAACTGTTTTTT.

The sample holds a few counts of this clonotype. In DNA form, the CDR3 reads TGTGCCAGCAGCAACGGGGGGGCCGGGTCAGATACGCAGTATTTT. This codes for CASSNGGAGSDTQYF. The chain carries TRBV7-9 and TRBJ2-3; 8 nucleotides match TRBD2. Germline V gene sequence: CDR1 SEHNR, CDR2 FQNEAQ (reference sequence). The CDR3 consists of 15 residues. The V gene end was trimmed by 5 bases and the J gene end by 4 bases; junction bases not matched to a gene: 8.